The T cell receptor (beta chain) described here comes from a study of blood T cells in healthy people across ages. Turning to the study itself: With template switching, about one barcoded beta molecule was captured per two T cells.

This clonotype was detected once. Alongside a J-beta primer mix, a sample-barcoded 5' primer served in a second PCR lasting roughly 6 to 12 cycles. Using its own MiXCR run on the 5' RACE reads, TCRdb lists one record per CDR3 protein. This sample has some 860,000 distinct CDR3 sequences; 45% to 70% occur once, and the top ten carry around 25%. Caucasian, healthy and from Russia, the donors were aged between about 6 and 90. Total RNA extracted from each sample amounted to at least 5.5 micrograms. V shed 5 bases and J 8 bases; nucleotides not matched to a gene: 10. CDR3 length: 15 residues. The germline gives CDR1 MNHEY, CDR2 SMNVEV (reference sequence).

The sample was blood. The receptor was derived from a man aged 40-49 years in good health. The rearrangement links TRBV27 to TRBJ2-1; 9 bases are a match to TRBD1. The CDR3 loop is CASSPRPGQGHEQFF. The DNA for the CDR3 is TGTGCCAGCAGTCCAAGACCGGGACAGGGCCATGAGCAGTTCTTC.